This is a list of T cell receptor beta chains from one sample in a study of cytomegalovirus exposure and HLA in healthy donors. TCRdb's copy holds only in-frame clones and misses some; the assay was immunoSEQ multiplex PCR. The sample contains around 74,000 clones, 78% of which appear only once. Sequenced material: PBMCs. The receptor source for this set is a man aged 35-49 years in good health and CMV-seronegative. CDR3s include the opening cysteine and the closing phenylalanine or tryptophan. The D gene is left open where the match is weak. Only part of the rows carry a size: once, few, many, or a class if the clone is expanded.

d_call	v_call	j_call	clone_size	cdr3_aa	cdr3_nt
TRBD2	TRBV5-1	TRBJ2-3	-	CASSWGASGRTDTQYF	TGCGCCAGCAGCTGGGGGGCTAGCGGGCGCACAGATACGCAGTATTTT
-	TRBV25-1	TRBJ1-2	few	CASSEWGVGYTF	TGTGCCAGCAGTGAATGGGGGGTAGGCTACACCTTC
-	TRBV6-1	TRBJ1-5	few	CASNQGGGGNQPQHF	TGTGCCAGCAACCAAGGGGGGGGAGGCAATCAGCCCCAGCATTTT
TRBD1	TRBV6-5	TRBJ2-7	-	CASGAQGANYEQYF	TGTGCCAGCGGAGCACAGGGGGCGAACTACGAGCAGTACTTC
TRBD1	TRBV6-1	TRBJ2-5	few	CASSEPASTGQRPQYF	TGTGCCAGCAGTGAACCAGCTTCGACAGGGCAGAGACCCCAGTACTTC
-	TRBV19	TRBJ1-5	-	CASSISSGVGNQPQHF	TGTGCCAGTAGTATCAGTTCCGGGGTAGGCAATCAGCCCCAGCATTTT
TRBD2	TRBV5-1	TRBJ2-1	once	CASSLRVAGTYNEQFF	TGCGCCAGCAGCTTGAGAGTAGCGGGGACTTACAATGAGCAGTTCTTC
-	TRBV9	TRBJ2-7	-	CASSVYRGRGTTYEQYF	TGTGCCAGCAGCGTATACCGCGGGCGGGGCACTACCTACGAGCAGTACTTC
-	TRBV7-3	TRBJ2-1	-	CASSLTPTVSLSYNEQFF	TGTGCCAGCAGCTTGACCCCGACAGTTTCGCTTTCCTACAATGAGCAGTTCTTC
-	TRBV12-1	TRBJ2-2	few	CASSARQGSNTGELFF	TGTGCCAGCAGCGCCCGACAGGGATCGAACACCGGGGAGCTGTTTTTT
TRBD2	TRBV7-2	TRBJ2-3	-	CASSLSSGALDTQYF	TGTGCCAGCAGCTTATCCAGCGGGGCTTTAGATACGCAGTATTTT
TRBD1	TRBV7-2	TRBJ2-5	-	CASSRDRGETQYF	TGTGCCAGCAGCAGGGACAGGGGAGAGACCCAGTACTTC
TRBD2	TRBV7-9	TRBJ2-7	-	CASSPTGGLYEQYF	TGTGCCAGCAGCCCCACGGGGGGGCTCTACGAGCAGTACTTC
-	TRBV4-1	TRBJ1-5	few	CASSQDPWRGSNQPQHF	TGCGCCAGCAGCCAAGATCCATGGAGAGGGAGCAATCAGCCCCAGCATTTT
-	TRBV9	TRBJ1-1	-	CASSATVNTEAFF	TGTGCCAGCAGCGCGACAGTGAACACTGAAGCTTTCTTT
TRBD1	TRBV5-8	TRBJ1-1	few	CASSLEGQGNPTEAFF	TGTGCCAGCAGCTTGGAGGGACAGGGGAACCCCACTGAAGCTTTCTTT
TRBD2	TRBV11-3	TRBJ2-1	-	CASSRGAYNEQFF	TGTGCCAGCTCGCGGGGGGCCTACAATGAGCAGTTCTTC
TRBD1	TRBV9	TRBJ1-2	-	CASSEGDRANYGYTF	TGTGCCAGCAGCGAGGGGGACAGAGCTAACTATGGCTACACCTTC
-	TRBV7-9	TRBJ1-1	-	CASSPGREAFF	TGTGCCAGCAGCCCAGGAAGAGAAGCTTTCTTT
-	TRBV5-1	TRBJ2-2	-	CASRAQVDTGELFF	TGCGCCAGCAGAGCTCAGGTGGACACCGGGGAGCTGTTTTTT
-	TRBV5-5	TRBJ1-5	-	CASNGGESNQPQHF	TGTGCCAGCAACGGCGGGGAAAGCAATCAGCCCCAGCATTTT
TRBD1	TRBV19	TRBJ2-3	-	CASSIATGGADTQYF	TGTGCCAGTAGTATAGCGACAGGGGGTGCAGATACGCAGTATTTT
-	TRBV30	TRBJ2-1	-	CAWSDNNEQFF	TGTGCCTGGAGTGACAACAATGAGCAGTTCTTC
-	TRBV12-5	TRBJ2-1	-	CASGLGTMGQPNEQFF	TGTGCTAGTGGTTTGGGGACTATGGGACAGCCAAATGAGCAGTTCTTC
-	TRBV7-8	TRBJ1-4	-	CASSLEQINEKLFF	TGTGCCAGCAGCTTAGAACAGATTAATGAAAAACTGTTTTTT